The rows below give T cell receptor beta chains drawn from one sample of a study of cytomegalovirus exposure and HLA in healthy donors. Here immunoSEQ multiplex PCR was the method, and the copy in TCRdb shows in-frame clones only, minus some. This sample carries fewer than 95,000 clones, more than 70% of them seen once, and the ten largest clones take about 2.9%. Sequenced material: PBMCs. These receptors were obtained from a man between 40 and 49 years old in good health and CMV-seronegative. The CDR3 runs from the conserved cysteine through the conserved F or W. D genes are given only for firm matches. Size is stated for part of the rows, as once, few or many counts, or as a class when the clone is expanded.

d_gene	v_gene	abundance	j_gene	CDR3nt	CDR3aa
NA	TRBV7-9	NA	TRBJ1-1	TGTGCCAGCAGGGATCGGGGTGACACTGAAGCTTTCTTT	CASRDRGDTEAFF
NA	TRBV9	NA	TRBJ1-2	TGTGCCAGCAGCGGACACCCGGGACAACTCTATGGCTACACCTTC	CASSGHPGQLYGYTF
NA	TRBV4-3	NA	TRBJ2-3	TGCGCCAGCAGCCCGGACTATTGGGCAGATACGCAGTATTTT	CASSPDYWADTQYF
TRBD1	TRBV7-2	NA	TRBJ2-2	TGTGCCAGCAGCAGACCGGGACAGGGTCTGTTTTTT	CASSRPGQGLFF
NA	TRBV18	once	TRBJ2-5	TGTGCCAGCTCCCCATATTCTAGCGAACCTTCATGCTGGACCCAGTACTTC	CASSPYSSEPSCWTQYF
TRBD1	TRBV5-1	NA	TRBJ2-4	TGCGCCAGCAGCTTGGGCGACAGGGACAACATTCAGTACTTC	CASSLGDRDNIQYF
TRBD1	TRBV4-3	few	TRBJ2-5	TGCGCCAGCAGCCAAGGACAGGGGCGGGAGACCCAGTACTTC	CASSQGQGRETQYF
NA	TRBV9	few	TRBJ1-6	TGTGCCAGCAGCCCCCGGGTAGTTAATTCACCCCTCCACTTT	CASSPRVVNSPLHF
TRBD1	TRBV13	NA	TRBJ2-1	TGTGCCAGCAGATCGGGGACAGCTTACAATGAGCAGTTCTTC	CASRSGTAYNEQFF
TRBD1	TRBV5-1	NA	TRBJ2-1	TGCGCCAGCAGCTTTGACAGGGAGAATGAGCAGTTCTTC	CASSFDRENEQFF
TRBD1	TRBV6-6	NA	TRBJ1-2	TGTGCCAGCAGTAGGGACAGTAACTATGGCTACACCTTC	CASSRDSNYGYTF
NA	TRBV4-3	NA	TRBJ1-4	TGCGCCAGCAGCCAAGATCTGCCCAGGTTAAATGAAAAACTGTTTTTT	CASSQDLPRLNEKLFF
TRBD1	TRBV27	NA	TRBJ1-4	TGTGCCAGCACCTGGACAGGGGGCTCCCGAAAACTGTTTTTT	CASTWTGGSRKLFF
NA	TRBV5-4	NA	TRBJ2-3	TGTGCCAGCAGCTTAAGATTAGCAGCTAGCACAGATACGCAGTATTTT	CASSLRLAASTDTQYF
TRBD2	TRBV27	NA	TRBJ2-5	TGTGCCAGCAGCCGGACTAGCGGACAAGAGACCCAGTACTTC	CASSRTSGQETQYF
NA	TRBV9	once	TRBJ2-2	TGTGCCAGCAGCGAGTCCCCGCCTACGAACACCGGGGAGCTGTTTTTT	CASSESPPTNTGELFF
NA	TRBV6-6	NA	TRBJ1-2	TGTGCCAGCAGTTACAGGGGTTATGGCTACACCTTC	CASSYRGYGYTF
TRBD1	TRBV4-3	NA	TRBJ1-1	TGCGCCAGCAGCCAAGATCAGGGGGAGAACACTGAAGCTTTCTTT	CASSQDQGENTEAFF
NA	TRBV4-1	few	TRBJ2-1	TGCGCCAGCAGCCAAGAGGTAGCTGCCTACAATGAGCAGTTCTTC	CASSQEVAAYNEQFF
NA	TRBV19	once	TRBJ2-3	TGTGCCAGTAGTAATATACTAGCTACAGATACGCAGTATTTT	CASSNILATDTQYF
NA	TRBV7-9	few	TRBJ2-3	TGTGCCAGCAGCTTTTCCTGGCCAAGCACAGATACGCAGTATTTT	CASSFSWPSTDTQYF
TRBD1	TRBV6-7	NA	TRBJ2-1	TGTGCCAGCAGTTTGGCCGGGACAGGGGCGGGGGAGCAGTTCTTC	CASSLAGTGAGEQFF
NA	TRBV7-6	once	TRBJ1-5	TGTGCCAGCAGCTCGACAAGCAATCAGCCCCAGCATTTT	CASSSTSNQPQHF
NA	TRBV29-1	NA	TRBJ1-5	TGCAGCGTCGGATTTGGAGGGCGCAATCAGCCCCAGCATTTT	CSVGFGGRNQPQHF
NA	TRBV28	few	TRBJ1-3	TGTGCCAGCCAAGCCCCGGGTGGAAACACCATATATTTT	CASQAPGGNTIYF
NA	TRBV21-1	medium-sized	TRBJ2-7	TGTGCCAGCAGCGTTCCCGGGACAGCCTCCTACGAGCAGTACTTC	CASSVPGTASYEQYF
TRBD1	TRBV19	NA	TRBJ1-4	TGTGCCAGTACCCCGATTGGGACAGTAGTGGGTGAAAAACTGTTTTTT	CASTPIGTVVGEKLFF
NA	TRBV2	NA	TRBJ1-4	TGTGCCAGCAGGGTTCTCCCTGGGCAACCCAGAGAAAAACTGTTTTTT	CASRVLPGQPREKLFF